This T cell receptor (beta chain) stems from a study of Ad26.COV2.S vaccination and SARS-CoV-2 variants. Study background: Donor allocation was to the COV1001 Ad26.COV2.S trial arm. Intramuscular Ad26.COV2.S doses were given once or twice, 56 days apart.

Germline CDR1 reads SGHRS; CDR2 reads YFSETQ. The CDR3 is made up of 15 amino acids. V shed 0 bases and J 1 base; nucleotides not matched to a gene: 2. This clone was found once. The same CDR3 arises from other DNA sequences in this sample as well. Assay used: immunoSEQ multiplex PCR; TCRdb lists only in-frame clones, some missing. Of about 320,000 clones listed, around 81% are singletons. Treatment given: over 15 received Ad26.COV2.S at low or high dose, single or two shots; about five received placebo; per-sample allocation not given. The investigators took samples on day 63 after the first vaccine or placebo injection.

The chain carries TRBV5-1 and TRBJ2-5, with 8 bases lining up with TRBD2. This TCR came from a person aged 18 to 65 who received the Ad26.COV2.S COVID-19 vaccine or a placebo. The material sequenced was peripheral blood, taken in a trial of Ad26.COV2.S vaccine versus placebo. This chain's CDR3 is CASSLASGGQETQYF. In DNA form, the CDR3 reads TGCGCCAGCAGCTTGGCGAGCGGGGGCCAAGAGACCCAGTACTTC.